These T cell receptor beta chains were read from a single sample in a study of shared T cell receptors in the human thymus. TCRdb's table, derived via immunoSEQ multiplex PCR, lists solely in-frame clones and lacks some. The repertoire includes over 65,000 clones, roughly 96% of them detected once, and about 0.036% sits in the top ten. Specimen: thymocytes. The receptors were sampled from a human donor. The CDR3 runs from the conserved cysteine through the conserved F or W. The order of the fields is D gene, clone size, V gene, J gene, CDR3 protein, CDR3 DNA. D genes are given only for firm matches. Some rows have no size entry. The others give once, few or many, or a class for an expanded clone.

>TRBD2|.|TRBV5-1|TRBJ2-7
CASSLVVGLADKTYEQYF
TGCGCCAGCAGCTTGGTAGTGGGACTAGCGGATAAAACCTACGAGCAGTACTTC
>.|.|TRBV19|TRBJ2-3
CASTRDTRTDTQYF
TGTGCCAGCACTCGGGACACCCGCACAGATACGCAGTATTTT
>.|few|TRBV28|TRBJ1-6
CASARRTVNSPLHF
TGTGCCAGCGCCAGGAGGACAGTGAATTCACCCCTCCACTTT
>.|.|TRBV7-4|TRBJ1-1
CASRQAFTGTEAFF
TGTGCCAGCAGGCAAGCATTCACGGGTACTGAAGCTTTCTTT
>.|.|TRBV14|TRBJ2-3
CASSQDGNRTDTQYF
TGTGCCAGCAGCCAAGATGGGAACAGGACAGATACGCAGTATTTT
>.|.|TRBV2|TRBJ1-1
CASSPESDAFF
TGTGCCAGCAGTCCCGAATCCGACGCTTTCTTT
>TRBD1|.|TRBV30|TRBJ1-5
CAWSVRQGIVQPQHF
TGTGCCTGGAGTGTTAGACAGGGGATTGTTCAGCCCCAGCATTTT
>.|.|TRBV4-1|TRBJ1-2
CASSHRGYGYTF
TGCGCCAGCAGCCATCGAGGCTATGGCTACACCTTC
>TRBD1|.|TRBV10-3|TRBJ2-7
CAISGDRHSYEQYF
TGTGCCATCAGTGGGGACAGGCACTCCTACGAGCAGTACTTC
>.|.|TRBV11-2|TRBJ1-6
CASSLGRRWSSYNSPLHF
TGTGCCAGCAGCTTAGGGAGGCGGTGGAGCTCCTATAATTCACCCCTCCACTTT
>.|.|TRBV27|TRBJ2-1
CASSYRDNEQFF
TGTGCCAGCAGTTACCGGGACAATGAGCAGTTCTTC
>TRBD1|.|TRBV27|TRBJ1-5
CASSSGDRGPYSNQPQHF
TGTGCCAGCAGCTCTGGGGACAGGGGACCCTATAGCAATCAGCCCCAGCATTTT
>TRBD1|.|TRBV7-3|TRBJ2-7
CASSLRRRWGTVQMEQYF
TGTGCCAGCAGCTTAAGAAGGCGTTGGGGGACAGTTCAAATGGAGCAGTACTTC
>.|.|TRBV14|TRBJ2-1
CASSQDYGPGCSYNEQFF
TGTGCCAGCAGCCAAGATTACGGTCCAGGCTGCTCCTACAATGAGCAGTTCTTC
>.|.|TRBV6-5|TRBJ1-4
CASRGREKLFF
TGTGCCAGCAGGGGGCGCGAAAAACTGTTTTTT
>.|.|TRBV6-5|TRBJ2-2
CASSSPGTGELFF
TGTGCCAGCAGTTCCCCTGGCACCGGGGAGCTGTTTTTT
>.|.|TRBV5-1|TRBJ2-7
CASSLAKGWQKNYEQYF
TGCGCCAGCAGCTTGGCCAAGGGGTGGCAGAAAAACTACGAGCAGTACTTC
>.|.|TRBV28|TRBJ1-5
CASSCPDREPLVPQHF
TGTGCCAGCAGTTGCCCAGATCGGGAGCCGCTGGTGCCCCAGCATTTT
>.|once|TRBV5-4|TRBJ2-3
CASGLSGAGTDTQYF
TGTGCCAGCGGCTTGTCAGGGGCGGGCACAGATACGCAGTATTTT
>TRBD1|.|TRBV7-6|TRBJ1-2
CASSCSPGGDRILSNYGYTF
TGTGCCAGCAGCTGTTCCCCGGGGGGGGACAGGATCCTTTCTAACTATGGCTACACCTTC
>.|.|TRBV19|TRBJ1-6
CASSMYSDNSPLHF
TGTGCCAGTAGTATGTATTCCGATAATTCACCCCTCCACTTT
>.|.|TRBV10-2|TRBJ2-1
CASSESRTRTLYNEQFF
TGCGCCAGCAGTGAGTCGCGAACTCGTACTTTATACAATGAGCAGTTCTTC
>.|.|TRBV29-1|TRBJ2-3
CSPKPRDTQYF
TGCAGCCCGAAACCCCGGGATACGCAGTATTTT
>.|.|TRBV6-5|TRBJ2-7
CASPYDRPTYEQYF
TGTGCCAGCCCCTACGACAGGCCTACCTACGAGCAGTACTTC